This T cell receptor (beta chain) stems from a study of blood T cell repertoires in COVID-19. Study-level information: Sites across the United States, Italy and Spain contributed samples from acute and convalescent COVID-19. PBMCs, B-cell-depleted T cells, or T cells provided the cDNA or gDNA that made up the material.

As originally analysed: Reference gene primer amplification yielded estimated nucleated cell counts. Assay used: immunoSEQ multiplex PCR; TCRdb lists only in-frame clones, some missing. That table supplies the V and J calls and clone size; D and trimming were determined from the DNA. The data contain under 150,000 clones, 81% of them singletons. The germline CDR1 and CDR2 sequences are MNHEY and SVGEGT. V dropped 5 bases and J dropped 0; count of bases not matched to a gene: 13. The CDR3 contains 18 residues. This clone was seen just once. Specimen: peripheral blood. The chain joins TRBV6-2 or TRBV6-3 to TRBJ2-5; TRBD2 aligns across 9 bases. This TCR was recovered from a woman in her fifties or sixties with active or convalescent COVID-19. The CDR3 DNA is TGTGCCAGCAGTGACCGCCGTATTCTAGCGGGAAACCAAGAGACCCAGTACTTC. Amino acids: CASSDRRILAGNQETQYF.